A selection of T cell receptor beta chains follows, all from one sample in a study of T cell changes during pregnancy in multiple sclerosis. Produced via immunoSEQ multiplex PCR; TCRdb's table is partial and in-frame only. The table shows about 110,000 clones, with roughly 92% occurring only once. The material was peripheral blood, obtained in the third trimester of pregnancy. The receptors derive from a female donor with multiple sclerosis, enrolled in a pregnancy study. Each CDR3 is given with its conserved first and last residue. The D gene is left open where the match is weak. Clone size is not always given. Where it is, it says once, few, many or a class for expanded clones.

V gene	J gene	CDR3 length	clone size	D gene	CDR3 protein	CDR3 DNA
TRBV18	TRBJ2-1	15	.	TRBD2	CASSRTSGGYNEQFF	TGTGCCAGCTCACGGACTAGCGGGGGTTACAATGAGCAGTTCTTC
TRBV5-1	TRBJ2-3	14	.	TRBD2	CASRLAGSTDTQYF	TGCGCCAGCAGACTAGCGGGCAGCACAGATACGCAGTATTTT
TRBV5-4	TRBJ2-3	15	.	TRBD2	CASSLLAGAADTQYF	TGTGCCAGCAGCCTACTAGCGGGAGCCGCAGATACGCAGTATTTT
TRBV30	TRBJ1-2	13	.	TRBD1	CAWAPGGDYGYTF	TGTGCCTGGGCACCAGGGGGCGACTATGGCTACACCTTC
TRBV6-5	TRBJ1-1	14	.	TRBD1	CASSYRDRNTEAFF	TGTGCCAGCAGTTACCGGGACAGGAACACTGAAGCTTTCTTT
TRBV6-5	TRBJ2-7	13	.	.	CASSLSGTYEQYF	TGTGCCAGCAGTCTTAGCGGTACCTACGAGCAGTACTTC
TRBV29-1	TRBJ2-7	17	.	TRBD1	CSVEVRDRQTLSYEQYF	TGCAGCGTTGAAGTAAGGGACAGGCAAACTCTTTCCTACGAGCAGTACTTC
TRBV28	TRBJ2-1	13	once	TRBD2	CASQREEDNEQFF	TGTGCCAGCCAGCGGGAGGAGGACAATGAGCAGTTCTTC
TRBV29-1	TRBJ1-1	13	.	TRBD1	CSVGTGGNTEAFF	TGCAGCGTTGGGACAGGGGGGAACACTGAAGCTTTCTTT
TRBV30	TRBJ1-2	12	.	.	CAWSVGEYGYTF	TGTGCCTGGAGTGTAGGGGAATATGGCTACACCTTC
TRBV7-9	TRBJ1-4	16	.	TRBD1	CASSQAWGQASEKLFF	TGTGCCAGCAGCCAGGCCTGGGGACAGGCTAGCGAAAAACTGTTTTTT
TRBV19	TRBJ2-7	15	once	TRBD2	CASSIDPGLAYEQYF	TGTGCCAGTAGTATAGACCCGGGACTAGCCTACGAGCAGTACTTC
TRBV28	TRBJ2-4	13	.	TRBD1	CASTLQGGNIQYF	TGTGCCAGCACCCTACAGGGGGGAAACATTCAGTACTTC
TRBV6-1	TRBJ1-5	13	.	.	CASSDYSNQPQHF	TGTGCCAGCAGTGACTATAGCAATCAGCCCCAGCATTTT
TRBV6-1	TRBJ1-5	14	.	TRBD1	CASSPTGNPQPQHF	TGTGCCAGCAGTCCGACAGGGAATCCCCAGCCCCAGCATTTT
TRBV6-1	TRBJ2-1	15	.	.	CASSAQGGGYNEQFF	TGTGCCAGCAGTGCACAGGGAGGGGGTTACAATGAGCAGTTCTTC
TRBV6-4	TRBJ2-1	13	once	TRBD1	CASSPTGSNEQFF	TGTGCCAGCAGCCCGACAGGGTCCAATGAGCAGTTCTTC
TRBV19	TRBJ1-5	14	few	TRBD1	CASRGQGGGQPQHF	TGTGCCAGTAGGGGACAGGGGGGAGGTCAGCCCCAGCATTTT
TRBV10-3	TRBJ2-1	13	.	.	CAIMGLDRGEQFF	TGTGCCATCATGGGACTCGACCGGGGTGAGCAGTTCTTC
TRBV5-6	TRBJ2-2	15	.	TRBD1	CASSSDRGRTGELFF	TGTGCCAGCAGCTCTGACAGGGGGCGCACCGGGGAGCTGTTTTTT
TRBV5-6	TRBJ2-3	16	.	TRBD2	CASSTRLAGSTDTQYF	TGTGCCAGCAGCACCCGACTAGCGGGGAGCACAGATACGCAGTATTTT
TRBV7-6	TRBJ1-4	20	.	TRBD1	CASSVSEGAPSRETNEKLFF	TGTGCCAGCAGCGTATCCGAGGGGGCGCCGTCCAGAGAAACTAATGAAAAACTGTTTTTT
TRBV2	TRBJ1-2	14	.	TRBD1	CASSEGQGGYGYTF	TGTGCCAGCAGTGAAGGGCAGGGGGGATATGGCTACACCTTC
TRBV30	TRBJ2-7	14	.	TRBD2	CAWTRSSGSYEQYF	TGTGCCTGGACAAGATCTAGCGGGAGTTACGAGCAGTACTTC
TRBV5-5	TRBJ1-4	14	once	TRBD1	CASSSGRGREKLFF	TGTGCCAGCAGCTCCGGCAGGGGGCGTGAAAAACTGTTTTTT
TRBV5-1	TRBJ1-3	15	.	.	CASSFQGTAGNTIYF	TGCGCCAGCAGTTTTCAGGGTACGGCTGGAAACACCATATATTTT
TRBV6-5	TRBJ2-7	15	.	.	CASSSDRRPTYEQYF	TGTGCCAGCAGCTCAGACAGGCGCCCTACCTACGAGCAGTACTTC
TRBV4-2	TRBJ1-3	15	.	.	CASSQVDSSGNTIYF	TGTGCCAGCAGCCAAGTGGACAGCTCTGGAAACACCATATATTTT
TRBV28	TRBJ1-5	20	.	TRBD1	CASSDWTGDNLDYSNQPQHF	TGTGCCAGCAGTGATTGGACAGGGGACAACTTGGATTATAGCAATCAGCCCCAGCATTTT
TRBV27	TRBJ2-7	13	.	.	CASSLNSLYEQYF	TGTGCCAGCAGTTTGAACAGTTTATACGAGCAGTACTTC
TRBV18	TRBJ1-2	15	.	.	CASSPVRSSDYGYTF	TGTGCCAGCTCACCAGTCCGCTCCTCGGACTATGGCTACACCTTC
TRBV27	TRBJ2-1	16	.	.	CASSFPGSSSYNEQFF	TGTGCCAGCAGTTTTCCCGGGTCGAGCTCCTACAATGAGCAGTTCTTC
TRBV9	TRBJ1-2	13	.	.	CASSVGRGYGYTF	TGTGCCAGCAGCGTAGGCAGGGGCTATGGCTACACCTTC
TRBV5-3	TRBJ1-1	14	.	.	CARSSTGFRFRAFF	TGTGCCAGAAGCTCCACAGGGTTTAGGTTCCGCGCTTTCTTT
TRBV10-3	TRBJ1-1	11	.	.	CAIRVNTEAFF	TGTGCCATCCGGGTGAACACTGAAGCTTTCTTT
TRBV7-2	TRBJ2-5	19	.	TRBD2	CASSLAPRRRGGGGETQYF	TGTGCCAGCAGCTTAGCCCCTCGTCGGCGGGGGGGAGGGGGAGAGACCCAGTACTTC